This T cell receptor beta chain emerged from a study of cytomegalovirus exposure and HLA in healthy donors (dated by TCRdb to 2016 to 2017). Notes on the research overall: An earlier analysis of some 500 of the donors reported approximately 270 Gb of sequence data and 117 million unique TCR beta sequences from around 200 million T cells. To predict cytomegalovirus infection status, the study combined high-throughput TCR immunosequencing, statistical association of individual TCRs with disease status, and machine learning. The study was designed to test whether signatures of past pathogen exposure could be identified by cataloging public T cell receptors. A later genetic analysis took genome-wide SNP genotypes for 398 of the 666 donors and used that subset as a discovery cohort. All discovery cohort repertoires had been generated using a single sequencing platform. To decide whether each TCR beta V gene segment behaved as functional or pseudogenic, an earlier analysis of some 580 of the donors relied on high-throughput TCR beta sequencing. Typing coverage varied by locus: about 620-630 donors for A, B, C, DRB1 and DQB1; roughly 500 for DQA1; approximately 570 for DPA1; roughly 470 for DPB1. Among the roughly 390 genotyped donors, around 81% belonged to the genetic ancestry cluster associated with self-reported Caucasian donors. Several DR-DQ haplotypes were handled as single units for association and clustering because linkage in the cohort was strong. A later analysis re-analyzed previously published TCR beta repertoires from 660 or so donors and added high-resolution HLA genotyping to study TCR occurrence patterns. Class I and class II HLA loci were covered by the typing at four-digit resolution. The study used immunosequencing to profile the T cell repertoires of approximately 690 subjects and linked those repertoires to cytomegalovirus serostatus. Approximately 300 gigabases of sequencing data and about 92 million unique TCR sequences made up an early release that covered about 640 HLA-typed donors. Along with the roughly 670-subject first cohort, a separate validation cohort of about 110 different subjects was used. Across approximately 400 genotyped donors of the cohort, an average of approximately 240,000 unique TCR beta nucleotide sequences per donor were sequenced, and around 19% of those sequences were non-productive. Rather than drawing on any new phenotypic data, the later analysis identified candidate immune exposures from TCR beta sequences and the way those sequences occurred across donors. Alongside the repertoire data, information on donor age, sex, ethnicity and CMV serostatus was compiled.

The sample holds a few counts of this clone. Its antigen is not yet known. Qualities for individual bases were not recorded, and no much larger clone is one base off. The germline V and J ends show losses of 2 bases and 0 bases respectively, and no gene match explains 5 bases of the junction. Per the germline V gene, MNHNS is the CDR1 and SASEGT is the CDR2. Taken from cysteine to phenylalanine, the CDR3 has 17 residues. This entry keeps only the CDR3 DNA: 51 bases, framed from base 1. The cohort was made up of around 720 healthy bone marrow donors. At the time of sampling, every cohort member was nominally healthy, though immune exposures that went unrecorded were likely present. Of the 666 cohort members, around 290 had a positive CMV serostatus and just over 350 had a negative one, while no CMV serostatus was recorded for the donor. Each donor provided a peripheral blood sample, and peripheral blood mononuclear cells were used for TCR beta sequencing. The Qiagen DNeasy Blood Extraction Kit was used to extract genomic DNA from the blood cell samples.

The investigation overall reported the following: In vitro tests confirmed that three of the cytomegalovirus-associated TCR beta chains recognize cytomegalovirus antigens. In a later analysis, some 17,000 TCR beta sequences were associated with specific HLA alleles at a false discovery rate of 0.05. A further reported finding was that TCR beta sequences accurately predicted the HLA-A and HLA-B alleles for most subjects in the first cohort. The cohort was sequenced for TCR beta chains only, and without alpha or paired-chain data the features that could be detected were limited. The only immune exposure information available for the cohort was CMV serostatus. Because HLA typing was unavailable for some donors at each locus, only the typed subset was used in association tests. Strong co-occurrence of HLA alleles, especially DR and DQ, made assigning TCR associations to individual alleles difficult. An earlier analysis of approximately 570 of the donors showed that most TCR beta V segments appeared in productive rearrangements either about 87% or about 30% of the time, which broadly matched IMGT annotations. Sequencing depth was assumed to be roughly uniform across donors in the presence/absence analyses, though that assumption may not hold. An association between a missense DCLRE1C variant and V-gene and J-gene trimming of TCR beta chains was found in a later genetic analysis and replicated in an independent cohort. In a later analysis, the rate of TCR association differed among HLA loci, with DRB1 alleles having the most associated TCRs and HLA-C alleles having the fewest. A cluster of highly shared sequence variants was judged likely to represent a technical artifact of the sequencing pipeline. Because counts were too low, seventeen rarely observed V segments, including chromosome 9 orphons, were left out of the earlier analysis of over 550 of the donors. Correlated functional status among segregating V segments might be attributable to linkage disequilibrium, but an unknown experimental factor could not be ruled out. Cytomegalovirus status was reported to be diagnosed by the classifier with high specificity and sensitivity in both the original and validation cohorts. Most TCR sequences were seen in very few donors, while some public TCRs were found in many individuals. Because the 87-base-pair reads could not distinguish some IMGT-functional V segments, including TRBV6-2 and TRBV6-3, those segments were excluded. The study listed 164 TCR beta chains as associated with cytomegalovirus. A later genetic analysis reported fewer N-insertions in productive TCRs among donors in an Asian-associated ancestry cluster than the roughly 690-donor mean. In a later analysis, several top co-occurrence clusters were reported to appear linked to parvovirus B19, influenza, CMV and Epstein-Barr virus. In a later analysis, most CMV-associated TCR beta chains were found to appear HLA-restricted, with HLA associations seemingly driven largely by CMV exposure. The authors suggested that the approach could potentially be extended to other disease states and immunological phenotypes. A later analysis found that HLA-associated TCR beta chains were more clonally expanded and had lower generation probabilities than equally common non-associated chains.

Library preparation used the immunoSEQ multiplex PCR assay. A mixture of 60 forward primers for TCR Vbeta segments and 13 reverse primers for TCR Jbeta segments was used in the multiplex PCR. The CDR3 region of rearranged TCR beta genes was amplified from genomic DNA by a multiplex PCR assay. Amplified TCR beta libraries were sequenced as 87-base-pair reads on the Illumina HiSeq System. From the authors' description of their analysis: A later analysis tallied 80 million to 95 million unique TCR beta chains across the 650 to 750 repertoires, and around 9.9 million of those chains were shared by two or more donors. Raw reads were error-corrected and collapsed into unique sequences by a nearest-neighbor algorithm in which closely related sequences were merged to remove PCR and sequencing errors. Alignment of CDR3 sequences to IMGT reference sequences was used to assign V, D and J gene segments. Each retained sequence needed at least a six-nucleotide match to both a V gene segment and a J gene segment. Rearrangements were called productive when the CDR3 lacked stop codons and stayed in frame with V and J; all others were non-productive. Following IMGT convention, CDR3 was defined as the stretch from the second conserved V-encoded cysteine to the conserved J-encoded phenylalanine. Sequences without an unambiguous match to a single V gene segment were excluded from the earlier analysis of 450 to 650 of the donors. An earlier analysis of over 450 of the donors classified V segments as functional when productive rearrangements were above 56.7% and as segregating when the standard deviation between donors was above 5%. A statistical classification framework was built to diagnose cytomegalovirus status from the catalog of TCR beta chain sequences. In a later analysis, TCR nucleotide sequences were compared against IMGT/GENE-DB human TR gene sequences so that V and J genes could be assigned. The TCRdist pipeline was used in a later analysis to assign CDR3 sequences and most-parsimonious VDJ recombination scenarios. In a later analysis, each TCR beta chain was defined by its CDR3 amino acid sequence together with its V-gene family, and reads without a unique V-gene family were excluded. To address suspected cross-contamination and a sequencing artifact, a later analysis removed several hundred highly shared, low-generation-probability nucleotide sequences. In a later analysis, a clonal expansion index was calculated for each public chain from normalized within-repertoire ranks of inferred template counts. In a later analysis, generation probabilities were computed using a VDJ recombination model fitted to out-of-frame rearrangements, and the results were checked against IGoR. In a later analysis, hypergeometric tests were used to score TCR-TCR, TCR-HLA and TCR-CMV co-occurrence, with a repertoire-size bias correction applied to TCR pairs. False discovery rates were estimated in a later analysis by permuting HLA or CMV assignments 20 times. In a later analysis, co-occurring TCRs were grouped using DBSCAN, with TCRdist sequence similarity added in when clustering inside HLA-allele-positive subsets. Repertoires with fewer than 30,000 or more than 120,000 public chains, plus five repertoires with anomalous nucleotide sharing, were excluded from co-occurrence clustering. Not all clones reach the TCRdb copy of this immuneACCESS table, which keeps in-frame sequences only. Checked studies attribute under half of the gap to unresolved V genes and leave the rest unexplained. Clone size and the V and J calls come from that table; the DNA yielded D and trimming. Across this sample there are some 91,000 clones, with around 67% seen only once. The ten largest clones represent approximately 2.2% of the sample.

Recombination joined TRBV6-1 with TRBJ2-5; the junction holds 11 bases that match TRBD2. Sequencing input: PBMCs. The sequence came from a human donor in good health. CDR3 reads: CASSERPSGGYQETQYF. The DNA sequence follows: TGTGCCAGCAGTGAACGCCCTAGCGGGGGGTACCAAGAGACCCAGTACTTC.